Below are 3 T cell receptor beta chains sequenced from a single sample in a study of blood T cell repertoires in COVID-19. Produced via immunoSEQ multiplex PCR; TCRdb's table is partial and in-frame only. This sample has some 68,000 clones; 70% to 90% occur once, and the top ten carry 3.4%. The sequenced material came from peripheral blood. All receptors come from a woman aged 50 to 65 with COVID-19, enrolled during active disease.

V usage is TRBV27 and J usage is TRBJ2-7; tentative D call: TRBD1 (6 bases). The CDR3 is 17 amino acids. Germline loops: CDR1 MNHEY, CDR2 SMNVEV (reference sequence). The ends were cut back, 4 bases at V and 2 bases at J, with 21 bases in the middle. This CDR3 reads CASSSRRRLQGAYEQYF. The DNA of the CDR3 is TGTGCCAGCAGTTCAAGACGTAGGCTACAGGGAGCCTACGAGCAGTACTTC.

This chain uses TRBV6-6 with TRBJ2-5; TRBD2 matches at 7 bases. The V and J ends lost 2 bases and 5 bases, in that order; junction bases with no gene match: 2. The germline CDR1 and CDR2 sequences are MNHNY and SVGAGI (reference sequence). This CDR3 is 13 amino acids long. CDR3 amino acids: CASSYRGGETQYF. The CDR3 DNA reads as TGTGCCAGCAGTTACAGGGGAGGGGAGACCCAGTACTTC.

The CDR3 loop reads CSASAEARGAGELFF. The DNA for the CDR3 is TGCAGTGCTAGTGCCGAGGCGCGAGGCGCCGGGGAGCTGTTTTTT. This sequence joins TRBV20-1 and TRBJ2-2; D is ambiguous. The germline V gene encodes CDR1 DFQATT and CDR2 SNEGSKA (reference sequence). V was cut by 3 bases and J by 6 bases, with 17 bases left in between. CDR3 length: 15 amino acids.